Each of the 19 T cell receptor beta chains below was sequenced from the same sample in a study of blood T cell repertoires in COVID-19. Profiling relied on immunoSEQ multiplex PCR, and the TCRdb table lists in-frame clones only, not all of them. Among around 210,000 clones listed, around 85% were seen once. The sequencing input was peripheral blood. The source of these receptors is a man between 50 and 59 years old with COVID-19, enrolled during active disease.

This chain links TRBV27 with TRBJ2-5, with 9 bases matching TRBD1. The CDR3 contains 12 residues. The V and J ends lost 6 bases and 4 bases, in that order; junction bases with no gene match: 0. CDR1 is MNHEY and CDR2 is SMNVEV in the germline V gene (reference sequence). As DNA, the CDR3 is TGTGCCAGCAGGGACAGGGGAGAGACCCAGTACTTC. As protein: CASRDRGETQYF.

The chain is built from TRBV11-3 and TRBJ2-1; perhaps TRBD2 as D (5 bases). The germline gives CDR1 SGHNT, CDR2 YENEEA. The ends were cut back, 5 bases at V and 5 bases at J, with 7 bases in the middle. The CDR3 runs to 12 residues. CDR3 in amino acids: CASSRGNNEQFF. The CDR3 DNA reads as TGTGCCAGCAGCCGGGGAAACAATGAGCAGTTCTTC.

The chain links TRBV7-2 to TRBJ2-7; 9 positions match TRBD2. Losses at the gene ends were 3 bases for V and 2 bases for J; bases not matched to a gene: 5. This CDR3 has 15 amino acids. In germline, CDR1 is SGHTA, CDR2 FQGNSA. This CDR3 is CASSFGLAGTYEQYF. DNA for the CDR3: TGTGCCAGCAGCTTCGGTCTAGCGGGGACCTACGAGCAGTACTTC.

This sequence joins TRBV3-1 (or the pseudogene TRBV3-2) and TRBJ1-6; TRBD1 might be the D (6 bases). V was shortened by 3 bases and J by 13 bases, with 13 bases between the two germline ends. The CDR3 runs to 13 residues. Per the germline V gene, CDR1 is LGHDT and CDR2 is YNNKEL (reference sequence). For the CDR3, the DNA is TGTGCCAGCAGCCAGGCATCGAGGGGGCCCCTCCACTTT. It specifies CASSQASRGPLHF.

The rearrangement joins TRBV27 to TRBJ2-5; 8 bases line up with TRBD2. There are 14 residues in the CDR3. Germline assignment: CDR1 MNHEY and CDR2 SMNVEV (reference sequence). V shed 5 bases, J shed 4 bases, and the junction held 6 bases outside the gene matches. CDR3 region: CASSPGLDGETQYF. In DNA form, the CDR3 reads TGTGCCAGCAGTCCGGGACTAGACGGAGAGACCCAGTACTTC.

The rearrangement links TRBV23-1 to TRBJ2-3, with TRBD1 matching over 8 bases. TRBV23-1 is reported as an ORF; its role is uncertain. V lost 1 base, J lost 0 bases, and 15 bases stayed unmatched. The CDR3 is made up of 20 amino acids. CDR3 residues: CASSQFGSTRGHVSTDTQYF. The DNA of the CDR3 is TGCGCCAGCAGTCAATTTGGTTCCACCAGGGGGCACGTTAGCACAGATACGCAGTATTTT.

This clone was picked up a small number of times. CDR3 coding DNA: TGTGCCAGCAGGACAGGGGGCTTTGGCTACACCTTC. As protein: CASRTGGFGYTF. This chain uses TRBV6-5 with TRBJ1-2; 10 bases are a match to TRBD1. V gave up 6 bases and J gave up 7 bases; unmatched junction bases: 2. CDR3 length equals 12 residues. CDR1 and CDR2 from the germline V gene are MNHEY and SVGAGI.

This chain links TRBV7-9 with TRBJ1-1; 9 bases fit TRBD1. CDR1 is SEHNR and CDR2 is FQNEAQ in the germline V gene (reference sequence). Trimming cost V 5 bases and J 10 bases; bases outside gene matches: 11. The CDR3 has 14 residues. The CDR3 loop is CASSAWDRAIGAFF. For the CDR3, the DNA is TGTGCCAGCAGCGCCTGGGACAGGGCAATAGGAGCTTTCTTT.

The chain employs TRBV7-3 and TRBJ2-1, with TRBD2 matching over 9 bases. CDR3 length: 15 amino acids. V trimming: 5 bases; J trimming: 10 bases; junction bases outside the gene matches: 12. CDR1 SGHTA and CDR2 FQGTGA come from the germline V gene. This CDR3 reads CASSLSGGTLLEQFF. For the CDR3, the DNA is TGTGCCAGCAGCCTTAGCGGGGGTACCCTTTTGGAGCAGTTCTTC.

This chain connects TRBV30 to TRBJ2-3, with a tentative D call TRBD1 (6 bases). V shed 0 bases and J shed 0 bases, with 7 bases lying between them. The germline V gene has CDR1 GTSNPN and CDR2 SVGIG (reference sequence). This CDR3 spans 14 amino acids. CDR3 amino acids: CAWSVGGSTDTQYF. CDR3 nucleotide sequence: TGTGCCTGGAGTGTAGGGGGTAGCACAGATACGCAGTATTTT.

V usage is TRBV19 and J usage is TRBJ1-5; D gene uncertain. Trimming left V 0 bases short and J 6 bases short, with 3 bases between. The CDR3 runs 12 residues. Germline V gives CDR1 LNHDA, CDR2 SQIVND (reference sequence). In DNA, the CDR3 is TGTGCCAGTAGTATAGAAGCTCAGCCCCAGCATTTT. It yields the protein CASSIEAQPQHF.

The chain couples TRBV7-2 to TRBJ2-1; TRBD2 aligns across 7 bases. Germline values: CDR1 SGHTA, CDR2 FQGNSA. V shed 10 bases, J shed 9 bases, and the junction held 18 bases outside the gene matches. This CDR3 has 15 residues. As DNA, the CDR3 is TGTGCCACCCGGGTAGCGTCTAGCGGAAGGGGTGAGCAGTTCTTC. It encodes CATRVASSGRGEQFF.

The chain carries TRBV7-9 and TRBJ2-2, with a tentative D call TRBD1 (7 bases). With 1 base removed from V and 2 bases from J, the gap between germline ends came to 11 bases. CDR1 and CDR2 (germline): SEHNR, FQNEAQ (reference sequence). The CDR3 loop spans 16 amino acids. CDR3 in amino acids: CASSLGQGLNTGELFF. CDR3 DNA: TGTGCCAGCAGCTTAGGACAGGGACTCAACACCGGGGAGCTGTTTTTT.

The chain carries TRBV18 and TRBJ2-5, with 8 positions matching TRBD1. From germline, CDR1 is KGHSH and CDR2 LQKENI. The V segment lost 4 bases and the J segment 3 bases; nucleotides outside the gene matches: 1. The CDR3 contains 13 residues. The CDR3 spells CASSQDREETQYF. CDR3 nucleotide sequence: TGTGCCAGCTCACAGGACAGGGAAGAGACCCAGTACTTC. The full variable domain, rest sourced from reference TRBV18 and TRBJ2-5, is NAGVMQNPRHLVRRRGQEARLRCSPMKGHSHVYWYRQLPEEGLKFMVYLQKENIIDESGMPKERFSAEFPKEGPSILRIQQVVRGDSAAYFCASSQDREETQYFGPGTRLLVL.

J is TRBJ1-5 and V is TRBV15; 9 bases line up with TRBD1. CDR1 and CDR2 (germline): LNHNV, YYDKDF (reference sequence). The CDR3 covers 17 residues. The V segment lost 0 bases and the J segment 4 bases; nucleotides outside the gene matches: 7. For the CDR3, the DNA is TGTGCCACCAGCAGAGATCCTCCGGGACAGGGTAATCAGCCCCAGCATTTT. Protein product: CATSRDPPGQGNQPQHF.

This chain links TRBV7-9 with TRBJ1-4; no clear D. This CDR3 spans 18 amino acids. Trimming stripped 0 bases from V and 0 bases from J, with 14 bases between. Germline V gene lookup returns CDR1 SEHNR and CDR2 FQNEAQ (reference sequence). In DNA, the CDR3 is TGTGCCAGCAGCTTAGCGCGGTCGGGGATCGCAACTAATGAAAAACTGTTTTTT. This gives the protein CASSLARSGIATNEKLFF.

This clone was counted a single time. This chain uses TRBV5-5 with TRBJ2-5; a possible D gene is TRBD1 (5 bases). V shed 4 bases and J shed 0 bases, with 16 bases lying between them. The CDR3 totals 16 residues. Germline CDR1 and CDR2: SGHKS and YYEKEE (reference sequence). DNA for the CDR3: TGTGCCAGCAGCACCCAGGTCGGACACAACCAAGAGACCCAGTACTTC. Translation: CASSTQVGHNQETQYF.

The rearrangement joins TRBV5-1 to TRBJ1-5; 8 bases are shared with TRBD1. Germline CDR1 SGHRS, CDR2 YFSETQ. V shed 4 bases and J 3 bases; nucleotides not matched to a gene: 6. CDR3 size: 15 residues. The CDR3 spells CASSVGDRSNQPQHF. The CDR3 region has the DNA TGCGCCAGCAGCGTGGGGGACAGGTCCAATCAGCCCCAGCATTTT.

The chain combines TRBV4-2 with TRBJ2-1; 7 bases are a match to TRBD1. V trimming: 3 bases; J trimming: 4 bases; junction bases outside the gene matches: 9. CDR1 is LGHNA and CDR2 is YNFKEQ in the germline V gene. CDR3 length equals 16 residues. This CDR3 is CASSHDGTASYNEQFF. The CDR3 bases are TGTGCCAGCAGCCACGACGGGACAGCTAGTTACAATGAGCAGTTCTTC.